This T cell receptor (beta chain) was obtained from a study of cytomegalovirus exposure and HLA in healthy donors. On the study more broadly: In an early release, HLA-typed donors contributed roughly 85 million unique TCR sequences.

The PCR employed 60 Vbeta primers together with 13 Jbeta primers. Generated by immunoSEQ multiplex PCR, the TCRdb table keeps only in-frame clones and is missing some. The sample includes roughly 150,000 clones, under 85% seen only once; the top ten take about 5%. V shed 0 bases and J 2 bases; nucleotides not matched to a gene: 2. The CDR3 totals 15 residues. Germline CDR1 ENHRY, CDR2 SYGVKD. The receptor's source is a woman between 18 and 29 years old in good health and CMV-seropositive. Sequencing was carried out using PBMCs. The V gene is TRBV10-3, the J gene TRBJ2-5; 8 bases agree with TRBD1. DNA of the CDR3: TGTGCCATCAGTGAGTCGACAGGGGATCAAGAGACCCAGTACTTC. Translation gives CAISESTGDQETQYF.